These 26 T cell receptor beta chains came from one sample sequenced in a study of patients and donors after allogeneic stem cell transplantation. TCRdb re-called the RT-PCR reads with MiXCR, one entry per CDR3 protein. The sample carries about a million distinct CDR3 sequences, approximately 19% recorded once. Sequenced sample: blood, either unsorted or a sorted T cell fraction (not recorded which). These receptor sequences come from a human donor who was either an allogeneic HSCT recipient or a stem cell or donor lymphocyte infusion donor (not recorded which). It is not recorded whose cells these are; they may come from a transplant donor.

This clonotype was seen once. The chain is built from TRBV24-1 and TRBJ1-4, with a weak D call TRBD1 (5 bases). Germline V gene lookup returns CDR1 KGHDR and CDR2 SFDVKD. Trimming cost V 2 bases and J 5 bases, with 8 bases left between them. The CDR3 has 14 residues. For the CDR3, the DNA is TGTGCCACCAGTGATTCGGGACCGAATGAAAAACTGTTTTTT. Amino acids: CATSDSGPNEKLFF.

The sample holds a few counts of this clonotype. The chain employs TRBV5-1 and TRBJ2-1; 9 nucleotides line up with TRBD1. The CDR3 covers 14 residues. The germline gives CDR1 SGHRS, CDR2 YFSETQ. J was trimmed by 5 bases and V by 4 bases; bases with no gene match: 4. The CDR3, as DNA: TGCGCCAGCAGCGCTGGACAGGGGCACAATGAGCAGTTCTTC. Amino acid sequence: CASSAGQGHNEQFF.

This clonotype came up a few times. The chain employs TRBV20-1 and TRBJ1-5, with 9 bases fitting TRBD1. Germline V gene data show CDR1 as DFQATT and CDR2 as SNEGSKA (reference sequence). The CDR3 sequence is 16 residues long. J was trimmed by 3 bases and V by 3 bases; bases with no gene match: 9. As DNA, the CDR3 is TGCAGTGCTAGGAACCCTACAGGGGGCCACAATCAGCCCCAGCATTTT. It codes for CSARNPTGGHNQPQHF.

This clonotype was recorded a few times. The CDR3 sequence: CSVPGRLGAVQETQYF. The DNA of the CDR3 is TGCAGTGTCCCGGGACGGCTTGGGGCCGTACAAGAGACCCAGTACTTC. V and J are TRBV20-1 and TRBJ2-5; D is possibly TRBD1 or TRBD2 (5 bases each). Trimming removed 7 bases from V and 2 bases from J, with 23 bases in between. CDR1 and CDR2 from the germline V gene are DFQATT and SNEGSKA (reference sequence). The length of the CDR3 is 16 residues.

This rearrangement joins TRBV9 to TRBJ2-3; 9 bases match TRBD2. V lost 3 bases and J lost 8; bases outside the gene matches: 10. The CDR3 spans 15 residues. Per the germline V gene, CDR1 is SGDLS and CDR2 is YYNGEE. CDR3 nucleotides: TGTGCCAGCAGCGCCCCTAGCGGGGCCCCCGGTACGCAGTATTTT. This codes for CASSAPSGAPGTQYF.

In its sample, this clonotype was seen a few times. The CDR3 DNA sequence: TGTGCCAGCAGGTTCCCGGGACTAGGAGAGACCCAGTACTTC. Amino acid sequence: CASRFPGLGETQYF. The rearrangement links TRBV7-8 to TRBJ2-5, with TRBD2 matching 8 bases. Germline CDR1 SGHVS, CDR2 FQNEAQ. The CDR3 covers 14 residues. V shed 6 bases, J shed 4 bases, and the junction held 7 bases outside the gene matches.

This clonotype was observed a few times. This chain links TRBV29-1 with TRBJ2-5; 8 bases are a match to TRBD1. Losses at the gene ends were 6 bases for V and 5 bases for J; bases not matched to a gene: 8. Germline loops: CDR1 SQVTM, CDR2 ANQGSEA. CDR3 length: 13 amino acids. CDR3 sequence: CSVPGGSWETQYF. In DNA form, the CDR3 reads TGCAGCGTACCAGGGGGCTCGTGGGAGACCCAGTACTTC.

This clonotype was detected only a few times. DNA for the CDR3: TGTGCCAGCAGCCATTTTCTTCGGACTCACTTACGAGGCCCTGAAGCTTTCTTT. Protein product: CASSHFLRTHLRGPEAFF. J is TRBJ1-1 and V is TRBV3-1, with unresolved D. Germline V gene sequence: CDR1 LGHDT, CDR2 YNNKEL (reference sequence). V was clipped by 3 bases and J by 6 bases, with 26 bases between them. CDR3 length: 18 amino acids.

The rearrangement links TRBV29-1 to TRBJ2-2, with TRBD2 matching 8 bases. There are 16 residues in the CDR3. The germline CDR1 and CDR2 sequences are SQVTM and ANQGSEA. The junction had 16 bases not matched to a gene; V was cut back by 5 bases and J by 8 bases. The DNA for the CDR3 is TGCAGCGTTACGCCCTCGGGACTAGTGAATCTAGGGGAGCTGTTTTTT. Translated: CSVTPSGLVNLGELFF.

V and J are TRBV4-2 and TRBJ2-3; TRBD2 aligns across 9 bases. The germline CDR1 and CDR2 sequences are LGHNA and YNFKEQ. V lost 2 bases, J lost 1 base, and 4 bases stayed unmatched. The CDR3 totals 16 residues. CDR3 DNA: TGTGCCAGCAGCCAAACCCTAGCGGGACGCACAGATACGCAGTATTTT. Translation gives CASSQTLAGRTDTQYF.

This clonotype has a handful of counts. The J gene is TRBJ2-1, the V gene TRBV5-1; tentative D call: TRBD2 (5 bases). Germline CDR1 and CDR2: SGHRS and YFSETQ. CDR3 size: 14 residues. Trimming removed 4 bases from V and 9 bases from J, with 17 bases in between. CDR3 protein: CASSPGSLGSEQFF. Here the CDR3 DNA reads TGCGCCAGCAGCCCGGGAAGTTTAGGGAGTGAGCAGTTCTTC.

In its sample, this clonotype was seen a few times. The chain couples TRBV4-3 to TRBJ1-4, with 7 bases matching TRBD1. The junction had 16 bases not matched to a gene; V was cut back by 1 base and J by 8 bases. This CDR3 comprises 18 residues. CDR1 is LGHNA, CDR2 YSLEER, per germline. CDR3 amino acids: CASSQVTARQGAREKLFF. The CDR3 nucleotides read TGCGCCAGCAGCCAAGTTACCGCGAGACAGGGAGCGAGGGAAAAACTGTTTTTT.

This clonotype appeared a few times. V usage is TRBV12-3 or TRBV12-4 and J usage is TRBJ2-3, with 7 bases identical to TRBD2. There are 15 residues in the CDR3. V shed 6 bases, J shed 4 bases, and the junction held 10 bases outside the gene matches. The CDR3 region has the DNA TGTGCCAGCAGCTACCGGGGGGATCCCGCAGATACGCAGTATTTT. It is translated as CASSYRGDPADTQYF.

The rearrangement joins TRBV7-9 to TRBJ2-3; D is perhaps TRBD1 or TRBD2 (5 bases each). Germline V gives CDR1 SEHNR, CDR2 FQNEAQ (reference sequence). The CDR3 contains 14 residues. V was shortened by 5 bases and J by 4 bases, with 13 bases between the two germline ends. This chain's CDR3 is CASSASRGADTQYF. CDR3 DNA sequence: TGTGCCAGCAGCGCCTCCCGGGGCGCAGATACGCAGTATTTT.

The chain carries TRBV30 and TRBJ2-7, with 7 bases aligning to TRBD1. J gave up 5 bases and V 3 bases, and 7 bases lay outside the gene matches. The CDR3 has 13 amino acids. Germline V CDR1 and CDR2: GTSNPN, SVGIG (reference sequence). CDR3 DNA: TGTGCCTGGAGGGGAACAGGGGACCACGAGCAGTACTTC. Encoded protein: CAWRGTGDHEQYF. The entire variable domain, with the rest obtained from reference TRBV30 and TRBJ2-7, is as follows: SQTIHQWPATLVQPVGSPLSLECTVEGTSNPNLYWYRQAAGRGLQLLFYSVGIGQISSEVPQNLSASRPQDRQFILSSKKLLLSDSGFYLCAWRGTGDHEQYFGPGTRLTVT.

The rearrangement links TRBV27 to TRBJ1-5; 8 positions agree with TRBD1. Germline assignment: CDR1 MNHEY and CDR2 SMNVEV (reference sequence). The trim removed 6 bases at V and 7 bases at J, leaving 8 bases unmatched. The CDR3 covers 14 residues. The CDR3 DNA reads as TGTGCCAGCAGAAAACAGGGGGATGGACAGCCCCAGCATTTT. Amino acids: CASRKQGDGQPQHF.

The chain has TRBV20-1 and TRBJ1-1; D is unresolved. The CDR3 has 13 residues. Germline V lookup: CDR1 DFQATT, CDR2 SNEGSKA (reference sequence). The V gene lost 3 bases and the J gene lost 3 bases, with 11 bases spanning the gap. DNA of the CDR3: TGCAGTGCTAGGCGCGAGCCGGACACTGAAGCTTTCTTT. Protein sequence: CSARREPDTEAFF.

The genes are TRBV4-2 and TRBJ2-1; TRBD2 agrees at 8 bases. The J segment lost 3 bases and the V segment lost 1 base, leaving 17 bases of the junction unmatched. The CDR3 runs 20 residues. Germline V gene lookup returns CDR1 LGHNA and CDR2 YNFKEQ. Here the CDR3 reads CASSQAGGRFERENYNEQFF. The CDR3 nucleotides read TGTGCCAGCAGCCAAGCGGGGGGTCGGTTTGAGCGGGAGAACTACAATGAGCAGTTCTTC.

This clonotype was picked up a small number of times. The rearrangement uses TRBV9 and TRBJ2-1; no definite D call. Trimming pared 0 bases from V and 7 bases from J, leaving 14 bases between. CDR1 and CDR2 from the germline V gene are SGDLS and YYNGEE. The CDR3 consists of 15 residues. The CDR3 spells CASSVVSSIPNEQFF. DNA of the CDR3: TGTGCCAGCAGCGTAGTGAGCTCGATCCCAAATGAGCAGTTCTTC.

Ten or more counts support this clonotype. This chain connects TRBV6-2 or TRBV6-3 to TRBJ2-3; no clear D. The ends were cut back, 6 bases at V and 2 bases at J, with 6 bases in the middle. This CDR3 is built from 12 residues. The germline V gene has CDR1 MNHEY and CDR2 SVGEGT. Here the CDR3 reads CASRGSTDTQYF. The CDR3 nucleotides are TGTGCCAGCAGGGGCTCCACAGATACGCAGTATTTT.

The J gene is TRBJ1-3, the V gene TRBV3-1; weak D call: TRBD1 (5 bases). The germline gives CDR1 LGHDT, CDR2 YNNKEL (reference sequence). This CDR3 comprises 19 residues. Between the trimmed V and J ends, which lost 1 base and 0 bases, there was a span of 19 bases. The chain's CDR3 is CASSQGAVWGPNSGNTIYF. Here the CDR3 DNA reads TGTGCCAGCAGCCAAGGGGCCGTCTGGGGACCTAACTCTGGAAACACCATATATTTT.

The CDR3: CASSPSRDGTYEQYF. Here the CDR3 DNA reads TGTGCCAGCAGTCCCTCACGGGACGGAACCTACGAGCAGTACTTC. V and J are TRBV12-3 or TRBV12-4 and TRBJ2-7; D may correspond to TRBD1 or TRBD2 (5 bases each). The CDR3 runs to 15 residues. Trimming removed 5 bases from V and 2 bases from J, with 16 bases in between.

This clonotype was detected only once. This chain connects TRBV18 to TRBJ2-7; TRBD2 might be the D (6 bases). Trimming stripped 4 bases from V and 9 bases from J, with 19 bases between. CDR3 length equals 14 residues. The germline V gene encodes CDR1 KGHSH and CDR2 LQKENI. CDR3 region: CASSLGGGAEGQYF. Here the CDR3 DNA reads TGTGCCAGCTCACTAGGCGGAGGGGCGGAAGGGCAGTACTTC.

V usage is TRBV11-2 and J usage is TRBJ1-6; a weak D match, TRBD1 (5 bases). The CDR3 has 14 residues. Germline assignment: CDR1 SGHAT and CDR2 FQNNGV. V shed 5 bases and J shed 6 bases, with 11 bases lying between them. The CDR3 DNA reads TGTGCCAGCAGCCTCGACAGCGCTAATTCACCCCTCCACTTT. It codes for CASSLDSANSPLHF.

The CDR3 nucleotides are TGCGCCAGCAGCCAAGTACCGGGGTGGGGCTACACCTTC. This codes for CASSQVPGWGYTF. The genes are TRBV4-3 and TRBJ1-2; no definite D call. CDR1 is LGHNA and CDR2 is YSLEER in the germline V gene. Between the trimmed V and J ends, which lost 1 base and 8 bases, there was a span of 11 bases. This CDR3 region has 13 residues.

Only a few counts were recorded for this clonotype. The V gene is TRBV24-1, the J gene TRBJ2-3; 9 nucleotides agree with TRBD1. The junction had 8 bases not matched to a gene; V was cut back by 9 bases and J by 5 bases. The CDR3 contains 14 residues. Germline V lookup: CDR1 KGHDR, CDR2 SFDVKD. CDR3 in DNA: TGTGCCACCGCGGGACAGGGTGAAGGAGATACGCAGTATTTT. It specifies CATAGQGEGDTQYF.